Given below is one TCR beta chain in context. The specificity of this receptor is unknown. No base quality information exists; no much larger clone differs at one position. This sample is drawn from a study of cytomegalovirus exposure and HLA in healthy donors (dated by TCRdb to 2016 to 2017). About the full investigation: In an earlier analysis of approximately 500 of the donors, about 260 Gb of sequence data and 90 million to 120 million unique TCR beta sequences from about 190 million T cells were reported. Among a few hundred genotyped donors of the cohort, an average of 235,054 unique TCR beta nucleotide sequences were sequenced per donor, 15% to 20% of them non-productive. Of the roughly 400 genotyped donors, 65% to 90% fell in the genetic ancestry cluster associated with self-reported Caucasian donors. Donor age, sex, ethnicity and CMV serostatus were compiled alongside the repertoire data. To study patterns of TCR occurrence, a later analysis re-analyzed previously published TCR beta repertoires from just over 650 donors and added high-resolution HLA genotyping. Using immunosequencing, the study profiled T cell repertoires from 666 subjects and related those repertoires to cytomegalovirus serostatus. In a later genetic analysis, genome-wide SNP genotypes for about three fifths of the 666 donors were used, and that subset was treated as a discovery cohort. The aim of the study was to test whether cataloging public T cell receptors could identify signatures of past pathogen exposure. Typing coverage differed by locus: A, B, C, DRB1 and DQB1 were typed in roughly 620-630 donors, DQA1 in 522, DPA1 in around 610, and DPB1 in 450 to 480. Because of strong linkage in the cohort, 4 to 6 DR-DQ haplotypes were treated as single units for association and clustering. Class I and class II HLA loci were covered by the typing at four-digit resolution. An early release covering just under 650 HLA-typed donors comprised about 300 gigabases of sequencing data and 85 million to 100 million unique TCR sequences. In addition to the first cohort of around 670 subjects, a separate validation cohort of some 120 different subjects was used. All discovery cohort repertoires had been generated on a single sequencing platform. High-throughput TCR immunosequencing, statistical association of individual TCRs with disease status, and machine learning were combined to predict cytomegalovirus infection status. To decide whether each TCR beta V gene segment behaved as functional or pseudogenic, an earlier analysis of nearly 600 of the donors relied on high-throughput TCR beta sequencing. Rather than drawing on any new phenotypic data, the later analysis identified candidate immune exposures from TCR beta sequences and the way those sequences occurred across donors.

Here is what the overall study found, with its caveats: An earlier analysis of 587 of the donors showed that most TCR beta V segments appeared in productive rearrangements either about 90% or about 30% of the time, which broadly matched IMGT annotations. In vitro tests confirmed that a few of the cytomegalovirus-associated TCR beta chains recognize cytomegalovirus antigens. For the cohort, immune exposure information was limited to CMV serostatus. Sequencing depth was assumed to be roughly uniform across donors in the presence/absence analyses, though that assumption may not hold. It was suggested by the authors that the approach could potentially be generalized to other disease states and immunological phenotypes. A cluster of highly shared sequence variants was judged likely to be a technical artifact of the sequencing pipeline. A total of 150 to 200 TCR beta chains were listed by the study as associated with cytomegalovirus. Assigning TCR associations to individual alleles was difficult when HLA alleles, especially DR and DQ, strongly co-occurred. Because counts were too low, 15 to 20 rarely observed V segments, including chromosome 9 orphons, were excluded from the earlier analysis of roughly 580 of the donors. Correlated functional status among segregating V segments might reflect linkage disequilibrium, but an unknown experimental factor could not be ruled out. Most TCR sequences were seen in very few donors, while some public TCRs were found in many individuals. Because the 87-base-pair reads could not distinguish some IMGT-functional V segments, including TRBV6-2 and TRBV6-3, those segments were excluded. Specific HLA alleles were associated with roughly 16,000 TCR beta sequences at a false discovery rate of 0.05 in a later analysis. Several of the top co-occurrence clusters appeared to be linked to parvovirus B19, influenza, CMV and Epstein-Barr virus, according to a later analysis. Cytomegalovirus status was reported to be diagnosed by the classifier with high specificity and sensitivity in both the original and validation cohorts. A later analysis found that most CMV-associated TCR beta chains appeared HLA-restricted, with HLA associations seemingly driven largely by CMV exposure. V-gene and J-gene trimming of TCR beta chains was associated with a missense DCLRE1C variant in a later genetic analysis, and the association was replicated in an independent cohort. Compared with equally common non-associated chains, HLA-associated TCR beta chains in a later analysis were more clonally expanded and had lower generation probabilities. The cohort was sequenced for TCR beta chains only, and without alpha or paired-chain data the features that could be detected were limited. A further reported finding was that TCR beta sequences accurately predicted the HLA-A and HLA-B alleles for most subjects in the first cohort. Compared with the approximately 720-donor mean, donors in an Asian-associated ancestry cluster had fewer N-insertions in productive TCRs, according to a later genetic analysis. According to a later analysis, TCR association rates differed among HLA loci, with DRB1 alleles showing the most associated TCRs and HLA-C alleles showing the fewest. Because some donors lacked HLA typing at each locus, the association tests relied only on the typed subset.

The library was obtained by the immunoSEQ multiplex PCR assay. The multiplex PCR relied on a mix of 60 forward primers for TCR Vbeta segments and 13 reverse primers for TCR Jbeta segments. The CDR3 region of rearranged TCR beta genes was amplified from genomic DNA by a multiplex PCR assay. The Illumina HiSeq System was used to sequence the amplified TCR beta libraries as 87-base-pair reads. Turning to the authors' computational methods: A later analysis counted 65 million to 90 million unique TCR beta chains across the 666 repertoires, and some 11 million of these chains were shared by at least two donors. Raw reads were error-corrected and collapsed into unique sequences with a nearest-neighbor algorithm that merged closely related sequences to remove PCR and sequencing errors. CDR3 sequences were aligned to IMGT reference sequences to assign V, D and J gene segments. For a sequence to be retained, a match of at least six nucleotides was required to both a V gene segment and a J gene segment. A rearrangement counted as productive if the CDR3 had no stop codons and remained in frame with V and J, and every other rearrangement counted as non-productive. CDR3 was defined by IMGT convention, running from the second conserved V-encoded cysteine to the conserved J-encoded phenylalanine. The earlier analysis of around 640 of the donors excluded sequences that lacked an unambiguous match to a single V gene segment. An earlier analysis of some 610 of the donors called V segments functional above 56.7% productive rearrangements and segregating when the between-donor standard deviation exceeded 5%. A statistical classification framework was built to diagnose cytomegalovirus status from the catalog of TCR beta chain sequences. In a later analysis, V and J genes were assigned by comparing TCR nucleotide sequences against IMGT/GENE-DB human TR gene sequences. Using the TCRdist pipeline, a later analysis assigned CDR3 sequences along with most-parsimonious VDJ recombination scenarios. A later analysis defined each TCR beta chain by its CDR3 amino acid sequence plus V-gene family, and excluded reads lacking a unique V-gene family. A later analysis removed several hundred highly shared, low-generation-probability nucleotide sequences to deal with suspected cross-contamination and a sequencing artifact. For each public chain, a later analysis derived a clonal expansion index from normalized ranks of inferred template counts within each repertoire. In a later analysis, generation probabilities were computed with a VDJ recombination model fitted to out-of-frame rearrangements, and the resulting probabilities were checked against IGoR. Hypergeometric tests were used in a later analysis to score TCR-TCR, TCR-HLA and TCR-CMV co-occurrence, with a repertoire-size bias correction applied to the TCR pairs. False discovery rates were estimated in a later analysis by permuting HLA or CMV assignments 20 times. A later analysis grouped co-occurring TCRs with DBSCAN, adding TCRdist sequence similarity when clustering within HLA-allele-positive subsets. Repertoires with fewer than 30,000 or more than 120,000 public chains were left out of co-occurrence clustering, as were a few repertoires with anomalous nucleotide sharing. In its TCRdb copy, this immuneACCESS table keeps in-frame sequences only and misses some clones. Where compared with another copy, unresolved V genes explain less than half of these, and the others have no known cause. The V and J calls and the clone size are those of that table, but D and trimming were determined from the DNA. The sample table contains 210,000 or so clones; only one count was recorded for 75% to 80% of them. More than 1.5% of the sample is held by the ten biggest clonotypes.

V loses 4 bases, J loses 2 bases, and the germline ends lie 13 bases apart. As encoded in the germline V gene (reference sequence), CDR1 is LNHDA while CDR2 is SQIVND. The CDR3 numbers 15 residues from cysteine through phenylalanine. Kept here is only the CDR3 DNA, which spans 45 bases and is read in frame from base 1. The cohort consisted of 600 to 750 healthy bone marrow donors. At the time of sampling, every cohort member was nominally healthy, though immune exposures that went unrecorded were likely present. The donor tested CMV seronegative and was one of the 352 seronegative cohort members. A peripheral blood sample was provided by each donor, and peripheral blood mononuclear cells were used for TCR beta sequencing. The Qiagen DNeasy Blood Extraction Kit was used to extract genomic DNA from the blood cell samples.

The chain joins TRBV19 to TRBJ2-3, with a tentative D gene TRBD2 over 6 matching bases. The specimen sequenced was PBMCs. The TCR sequence derives from a man between 18 and 29 years old in good health and CMV-seronegative. The CDR3 corresponds to CASSRSSAITDTQYF. The base sequence is TGTGCCAGTAGTAGATCTAGCGCGATCACAGATACGCAGTATTTT.